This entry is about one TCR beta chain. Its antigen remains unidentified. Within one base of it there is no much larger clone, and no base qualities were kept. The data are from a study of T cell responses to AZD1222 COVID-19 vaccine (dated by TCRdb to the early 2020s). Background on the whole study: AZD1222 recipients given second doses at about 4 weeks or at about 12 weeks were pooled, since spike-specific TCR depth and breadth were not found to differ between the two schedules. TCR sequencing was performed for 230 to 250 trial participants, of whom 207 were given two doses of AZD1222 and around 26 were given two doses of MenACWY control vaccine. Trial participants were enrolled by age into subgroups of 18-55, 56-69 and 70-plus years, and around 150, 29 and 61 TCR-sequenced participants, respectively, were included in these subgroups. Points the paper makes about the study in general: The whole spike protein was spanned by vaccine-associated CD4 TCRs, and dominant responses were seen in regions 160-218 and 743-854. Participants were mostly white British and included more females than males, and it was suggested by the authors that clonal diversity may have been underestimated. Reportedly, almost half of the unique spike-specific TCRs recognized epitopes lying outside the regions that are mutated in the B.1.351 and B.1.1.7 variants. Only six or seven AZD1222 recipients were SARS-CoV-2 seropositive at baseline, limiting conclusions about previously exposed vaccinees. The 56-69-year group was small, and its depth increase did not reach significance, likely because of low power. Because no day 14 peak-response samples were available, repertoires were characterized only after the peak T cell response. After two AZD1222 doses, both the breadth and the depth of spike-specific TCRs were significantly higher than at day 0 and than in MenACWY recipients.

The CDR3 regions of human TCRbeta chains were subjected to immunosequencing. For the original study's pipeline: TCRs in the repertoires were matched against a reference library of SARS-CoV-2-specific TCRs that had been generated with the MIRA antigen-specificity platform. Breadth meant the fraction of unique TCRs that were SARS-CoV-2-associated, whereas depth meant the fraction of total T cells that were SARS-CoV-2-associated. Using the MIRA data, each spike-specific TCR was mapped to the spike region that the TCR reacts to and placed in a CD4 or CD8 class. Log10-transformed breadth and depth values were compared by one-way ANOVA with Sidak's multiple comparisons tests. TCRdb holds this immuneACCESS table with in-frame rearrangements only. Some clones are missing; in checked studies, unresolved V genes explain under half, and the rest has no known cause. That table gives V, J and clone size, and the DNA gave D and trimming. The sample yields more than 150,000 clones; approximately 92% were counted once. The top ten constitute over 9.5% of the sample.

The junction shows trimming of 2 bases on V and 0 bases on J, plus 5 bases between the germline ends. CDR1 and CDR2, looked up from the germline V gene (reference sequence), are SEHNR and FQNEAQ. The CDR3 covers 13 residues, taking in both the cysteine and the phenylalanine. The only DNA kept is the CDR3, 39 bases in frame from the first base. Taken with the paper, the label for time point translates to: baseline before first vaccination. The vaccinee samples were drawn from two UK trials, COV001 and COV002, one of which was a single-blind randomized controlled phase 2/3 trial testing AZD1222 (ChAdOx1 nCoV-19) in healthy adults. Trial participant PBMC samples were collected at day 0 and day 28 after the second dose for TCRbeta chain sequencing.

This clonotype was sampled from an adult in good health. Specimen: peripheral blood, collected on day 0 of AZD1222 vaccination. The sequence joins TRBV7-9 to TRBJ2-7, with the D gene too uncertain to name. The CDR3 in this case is CASSLRVSYEQYF. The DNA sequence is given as TGTGCCAGCAGCTTAAGGGTCTCCTACGAGCAGTACTTC.